These T cell receptor beta chains were read from a single sample in a study of cytomegalovirus exposure and HLA in healthy donors. The table came from immunoSEQ multiplex PCR; TCRdb's copy has only in-frame clones and leaves some out. Among about 74,000 clones listed, approximately 95% were seen once. Sequencing was carried out using PBMCs. Receptor source: a young man in good health and CMV-seropositive. CDR3s include the opening cysteine and the closing phenylalanine or tryptophan. D genes are given only for firm matches. The size of a clone is reported for some rows only, either as once, few or many, or as a class for expanded clones.

abundance,len,d_gene,v_gene,j_gene,CDR3aa,CDR3nt
-,16,TRBD2,TRBV7-6,TRBJ2-3,CASTPGTSGYTDTQYF,TGTGCCAGCACCCCGGGGACTAGCGGGTATACAGATACGCAGTATTTT
-,15,TRBD2,TRBV9,TRBJ2-1,CASSVGTSGDNEQFF,TGTGCCAGCAGCGTAGGGACTAGCGGGGACAATGAGCAGTTCTTC
-,14,TRBD1,TRBV28,TRBJ1-2,CASSWGTGVYGYTF,TGTGCCAGCAGTTGGGGAACAGGGGTCTATGGCTACACCTTC
few,14,TRBD1,TRBV5-1,TRBJ1-1,CASSEGQGFTEAFF,TGCGCCAGCAGCGAAGGACAGGGGTTCACTGAAGCTTTCTTT
-,17,-,TRBV21-1,TRBJ2-3,CASLREWLAGSTDTQYF,TGTGCCAGCCTCAGGGAATGGCTAGCGGGATCAACAGATACGCAGTATTTT
-,15,TRBD1,TRBV4-1,TRBJ2-7,CASSQARGQGNEQYF,TGCGCCAGCAGCCAAGCCCGGGGACAGGGTAACGAGCAGTACTTC
-,14,-,TRBV2,TRBJ2-4,CASSGAYPENIQYF,TGTGCCAGCAGTGGAGCCTACCCGGAAAACATTCAGTACTTC
-,15,-,TRBV6-5,TRBJ1-1,CASRGMTDADTEAFF,TGTGCCAGCAGGGGGATGACAGACGCCGACACTGAAGCTTTCTTT
-,20,TRBD2,TRBV30,TRBJ2-3,CAWSPHAGLAGVNRADTQYF,TGTGCCTGGAGTCCCCATGCGGGACTAGCGGGAGTTAATCGGGCAGATACGCAGTATTTT
-,15,TRBD1,TRBV5-1,TRBJ2-7,CASSLGQGSYYEQYF,TGCGCCAGCAGCTTGGGACAGGGGTCATACTACGAGCAGTACTTC
-,13,-,TRBV9,TRBJ1-1,CASSVSAGGEAFF,TGTGCCAGCAGCGTAAGCGCAGGAGGTGAAGCTTTCTTT
few,13,-,TRBV19,TRBJ1-5,CASSPSGLQPQHF,TGTGCCAGTAGTCCCTCGGGTCTGCAGCCCCAGCATTTT
-,14,TRBD1,TRBV7-9,TRBJ1-2,CASSSDRGNYGYTF,TGTGCCAGCAGCTCAGACAGGGGAAACTATGGCTACACCTTC
-,14,-,TRBV5-5,TRBJ2-3,CASTLLEVLDTQYF,TGTGCCAGCACCCTTTTGGAGGTCTTGGATACGCAGTATTTT
-,15,TRBD2,TRBV7-3,TRBJ2-3,CASRRQGGATDTQYF,TGTGCCAGCAGGCGTCAGGGAGGGGCGACAGATACGCAGTATTTT
-,16,TRBD1,TRBV2,TRBJ1-5,CASSDQGANSNQPQHF,TGTGCCAGCAGTGATCAGGGGGCAAATAGCAATCAGCCCCAGCATTTT
-,14,-,TRBV6-1,TRBJ1-5,CASSKDRNNQPQHF,TGTGCCAGCAGTAAAGACAGGAACAATCAGCCCCAGCATTTT
-,14,-,TRBV28,TRBJ2-7,CASSLYRGSYEQYF,TGTGCCAGCAGTCTCTATAGAGGCTCCTACGAGCAGTACTTC
once,15,TRBD2,TRBV9,TRBJ2-7,CASSLGLATSYEQYF,TGTGCCAGCAGCTTGGGACTAGCGACCTCCTACGAGCAGTACTTC
-,15,-,TRBV5-1,TRBJ1-4,CASSYRDSTNEKLFF,TGCGCCAGCAGCTACCGGGATTCAACTAATGAAAAACTGTTTTTT
-,14,TRBD1,TRBV11-2,TRBJ2-5,CASSPRGPQETQYF,TGTGCCAGCAGCCCAAGGGGGCCCCAAGAGACCCAGTACTTC
-,14,-,TRBV28,TRBJ2-7,CASTTRLHPYEQYF,TGTGCCAGCACCACCAGGCTACACCCCTACGAGCAGTACTTC
-,15,TRBD2,TRBV27,TRBJ2-1,CASSLTSGRVGEQFF,TGTGCCAGCAGTTTAACTAGCGGGAGGGTAGGTGAGCAGTTCTTC
-,16,TRBD1,TRBV10-3,TRBJ1-1,CAISPTGPGANTEAFF,TGTGCCATCAGTCCGACAGGGCCGGGGGCGAACACTGAAGCTTTCTTT
-,14,-,TRBV19,TRBJ2-5,CASSTGGPRATQYF,TGTGCCAGTAGTACGGGTGGTCCGAGGGCAACCCAGTACTTC
-,17,TRBD2,TRBV28,TRBJ2-2,CASSLSRLAGNTGELFF,TGTGCCAGCAGTTTATCCCGACTAGCGGGAAACACCGGGGAGCTGTTTTTT
-,12,-,TRBV6-5,TRBJ2-3,CASSTGTDTQYF,TGTGCCAGCAGTACAGGGACAGATACGCAGTATTTT
-,14,-,TRBV30,TRBJ1-1,CAWSSPAANTEAFF,TGTGCCTGGAGTAGCCCGGCGGCCAACACTGAAGCTTTCTTT
-,15,TRBD1,TRBV9,TRBJ1-3,CASSAGQTAGNTIYF,TGTGCCAGCAGCGCGGGACAGACCGCTGGAAACACCATATATTTT
-,14,-,TRBV11-3,TRBJ2-7,CASSVGPNVLEQYF,TGTGCCAGCAGCGTCGGTCCGAATGTCTTGGAGCAGTACTTC
-,13,TRBD2,TRBV9,TRBJ2-4,CASSVGGEGIQYF,TGTGCCAGCAGCGTAGGAGGGGAGGGCATTCAGTACTTC
-,20,TRBD1,TRBV18,TRBJ2-7,CASSPQGPGQITLSSYEQYF,TGTGCCAGCTCACCACAGGGACCGGGACAGATTACTCTGAGCTCCTACGAGCAGTACTTC
-,13,-,TRBV5-1,TRBJ2-2,CASRTDYTGELFF,TGCGCCTCTCGGACAGACTACACCGGGGAGCTGTTTTTT
few,14,-,TRBV2,TRBJ1-5,CASSEQHLRQPQHF,TGTGCCAGCAGTGAACAACACCTCAGACAGCCCCAGCATTTT
-,13,-,TRBV11-2,TRBJ1-1,CASSLEANTEAFF,TGTGCCAGCAGCTTAGAGGCGAACACTGAAGCTTTCTTT
-,15,-,TRBV4-2,TRBJ2-2,CASSHWGSGTGELFF,TGTGCCAGCAGCCATTGGGGGAGCGGGACCGGGGAGCTGTTTTTT
-,15,TRBD2,TRBV2,TRBJ2-5,CASRDLGLAEETQYF,TGTGCCAGCAGGGACCTAGGGCTAGCGGAAGAGACCCAGTACTTC
-,16,TRBD2,TRBV5-1,TRBJ2-5,CASSVGLAGTQETQYF,TGCGCCAGCAGCGTGGGACTAGCGGGGACCCAAGAGACCCAGTACTTC
-,16,TRBD2,TRBV10-3,TRBJ2-3,CAIRMGLAGDGDTQYF,TGTGCCATCAGAATGGGACTAGCGGGAGACGGGGATACGCAGTATTTT
-,13,-,TRBV7-9,TRBJ2-7,CASSLGQGNEQYF,TGTGCCAGCAGCTTAGGGCAGGGGAACGAGCAGTACTTC
-,15,TRBD1,TRBV10-3,TRBJ1-1,CAISEAGQGKAEAFF,TGTGCCATCAGTGAGGCGGGACAGGGAAAGGCTGAAGCTTTCTTT
-,15,-,TRBV18,TRBJ2-7,CASSPNTGFVGEQYF,TGTGCCAGCTCACCTAACACAGGGTTCGTGGGCGAGCAGTACTTC
-,13,-,TRBV7-3,TRBJ1-3,CASSSGLGNTIYF,TGTGCCAGCAGTTCGGGACTGGGAAACACCATATATTTT
-,13,-,TRBV10-1,TRBJ2-4,CASSTTSGGIQYF,TGCGCCAGCAGTACTACCTCCGGGGGCATTCAGTACTTC
-,12,TRBD1,TRBV5-6,TRBJ1-1,CASGQGGTEAFF,TGTGCCAGCGGACAGGGGGGGACTGAAGCTTTCTTT
-,13,-,TRBV28,TRBJ2-7,CASGPHPPYEQYF,TGTGCCAGCGGCCCCCATCCTCCCTACGAGCAGTACTTC
-,11,-,TRBV2,TRBJ2-7,CASSRQVEQYF,TGTGCCAGCAGTCGGCAGGTCGAGCAGTACTTC
-,20,-,TRBV5-1,TRBJ2-6,CASSSHISSLQGSGANVLTF,TGCGCCAGCAGCTCCCACATCTCCAGCCTACAGGGCTCTGGGGCCAACGTCCTGACTTTC
-,18,TRBD1,TRBV10-3,TRBJ1-5,CAISESTGGRGLGQPQHF,TGTGCCATCAGTGAGTCCACAGGGGGGCGGGGCTTAGGTCAGCCCCAGCATTTT